A selection of T cell receptor beta chains follows, all from one sample in a study of T cell responses to AZD1222 COVID-19 vaccine. TCRdb's table, derived via immunoSEQ multiplex PCR, lists solely in-frame clones and lacks some. This repertoire shows roughly 100,000 clones, more than 70% found once; its top ten account for 17%. This sample comprised peripheral blood, obtained on day 0 of AZD1222 vaccination. Every receptor here comes from an adult in good health. CDR3s include the opening cysteine and the closing phenylalanine or tryptophan. Each record gives: CDR3 length, J gene, V gene, clone size, D gene, CDR3 DNA, CDR3 protein. D genes are given only for firm matches. Size values are once, few and many counts, or a class for expanded clones, and some rows have none.

15,TRBJ2-3,TRBV7-2,.,.,TGTGCCAGCAGCTTAGAGAAGACCAGCACAGATACGCAGTATTTT,CASSLEKTSTDTQYF
15,TRBJ1-2,TRBV6-5,few,TRBD1,TGTGCCAGCAGTTACTCTGGCGACAGGGGGCTTGGCTACACCTTC,CASSYSGDRGLGYTF
12,TRBJ2-7,TRBV7-9,.,.,TGTGCCAGCAGCTCAAGCTCCTACGAGCAGTACTTC,CASSSSSYEQYF
15,TRBJ2-3,TRBV5-1,.,.,TGCGCCAGCAGCTTGAGGGGCGTTGGCACAGATACGCAGTATTTT,CASSLRGVGTDTQYF
15,TRBJ2-1,TRBV2,.,.,TGTGCCAGCAGTCCGACGGTAAGCTCCTACAATGAGCAGTTCTTC,CASSPTVSSYNEQFF
14,TRBJ1-4,TRBV7-9,.,.,TGTGCCAGCAGCTTAGCAGGGTCTAATGAAAAACTGTTTTTT,CASSLAGSNEKLFF
17,TRBJ2-3,TRBV5-1,.,TRBD2,TGCGCCAGCAGCTTGGCGTTAGCGGGGGGGCCCCAAGATACGCAGTATTTT,CASSLALAGGPQDTQYF
14,TRBJ1-6,TRBV5-6,.,.,TGTGCCAGCACCCGTGGAGGGCCAGATTCACCCCTCCACTTT,CASTRGGPDSPLHF
12,TRBJ1-6,TRBV19,.,.,TGTGCCAGTAGCCTTACTAGTTCACCCCTCCACTTT,CASSLTSSPLHF
14,TRBJ1-5,TRBV6-5,.,TRBD1,TGTGCCAGCAGAATGGGACAGGGTAATCAGCCCCAGCATTTT,CASRMGQGNQPQHF
17,TRBJ2-3,TRBV4-3,.,.,TGCGCCAGCAGCCAAGATCCAAGTTATCCTAGCACAGATACGCAGTATTTT,CASSQDPSYPSTDTQYF
16,TRBJ2-1,TRBV20-1,.,TRBD2,TGCAGTGCTAGTACCCTCGGACTAGCTATTTTATACGGTCAGTTCTTC,CSASTLGLAILYGQFF
14,TRBJ1-2,TRBV7-3,.,.,TGTGCCAGCAGCTTAAAGGGGGTAGTCGGTGGCTACACCTTC,CASSLKGVVGGYTF
13,TRBJ1-1,TRBV9,.,.,TGTGCCAGCAGCGTAGCCCAGAACACTGAAGCTTTCTTT,CASSVAQNTEAFF
13,TRBJ1-4,TRBV10-3,few,.,TGTGCCATCAGCCTTTCCATTAATGAAAAACTGTTTTTT,CAISLSINEKLFF
20,TRBJ2-1,TRBV24-1,.,TRBD1,TGTGCCACCAGTGATTTAGTTAGCCGGCCCACAGGGGACAATTACAATGAGCAGTTCTTC,CATSDLVSRPTGDNYNEQFF